These 11 T cell receptor beta chains originate from one sample sequenced in a study of blood T cell repertoires in COVID-19. This table comes from immunoSEQ multiplex PCR, and its TCRdb copy is limited to in-frame clones, with some not included. The sample yields approximately 190,000 clones, around 86% seen once. The sequencing input was PBMCs or T cells enriched from blood (not recorded which). These receptors all stem from a woman aged 40 to 50 in a cohort exposed to, infected with or recovered from COVID-19 (not recorded which).

The V and J genes are TRBV18 and TRBJ1-5; D ambiguous. Germline lookup yields CDR1 KGHSH and CDR2 LQKENI. The length of the CDR3 is 14 residues. The V gene lost 2 bases and the J gene lost 4 bases, with 9 bases spanning the gap. The DNA for the CDR3 is TGTGCCAGCTCACCATCCGGGGTTAATCAGCCCCAGCATTTT. It specifies CASSPSGVNQPQHF. The full variable domain, in which reference TRBV18 and TRBJ1-5 provide the parts outside the CDR3, is NAGVMQNPRHLVRRRGQEARLRCSPMKGHSHVYWYRQLPEEGLKFMVYLQKENIIDESGMPKERFSAEFPKEGPSILRIQQVVRGDSAAYFCASSPSGVNQPQHFGDGTRLSIL.

The chain combines TRBV2 with TRBJ2-1; 7 nucleotides align to TRBD2. This CDR3 contains 14 residues. Losses at the gene ends were 3 bases for V and 7 bases for J; bases not matched to a gene: 6. Per germline, CDR1 SNHLY and CDR2 FYNNEI. This CDR3 is CASSEGRELNEQFF. The CDR3 DNA sequence: TGTGCCAGCAGTGAGGGGCGGGAGTTAAATGAGCAGTTCTTC.

The chain carries TRBV5-4 and TRBJ1-2; 7 nucleotides line up with TRBD1. Trimming took 3 bases from V and 4 from J; bases not matched to a gene: 3. CDR3 length equals 13 residues. In germline, CDR1 is SGHNT, CDR2 YYREEE (reference sequence). For the CDR3, the DNA is TGTGCCAGCAGCTCCGGGACAGCCTATGGCTACACCTTC. Its translation: CASSSGTAYGYTF.

The chain uses TRBV7-8 and TRBJ2-1; 7 bases agree with TRBD2. V was pared by 5 bases and J by 7 bases, with 11 bases of the junction left unmatched. This CDR3 comprises 15 residues. Germline assignment: CDR1 SGHVS and CDR2 FQNEAQ. In DNA form, the CDR3 reads TGTGCCAGCAGCCCGGTCGGGAGGTATGGGAATGAGCAGTTCTTC. As protein: CASSPVGRYGNEQFF.

The gene calls are TRBV11-2 and TRBJ2-1, with 9 bases aligning to TRBD2. Germline V CDR1 and CDR2: SGHAT, FQNNGV. The CDR3 runs 14 residues. J gave up 4 bases and V 7 bases, and 5 bases lay outside the gene matches. The CDR3: CASTASGAYNEQFF. CDR3 DNA sequence: TGTGCCAGCACCGCTAGCGGGGCATACAATGAGCAGTTCTTC.

The chain links TRBV15 to TRBJ2-3; 7 nucleotides line up with TRBD1. The CDR3 spans 15 residues. V was pared by 1 base and J by 2 bases, with 3 bases of the junction left unmatched. Germline V gene lookup returns CDR1 LNHNV and CDR2 YYDKDF (reference sequence). CDR3 region: CATSRATGSTDTQYF. CDR3 DNA: TGTGCCACCAGCAGAGCGACAGGGTCCACAGATACGCAGTATTTT.

The J gene is TRBJ1-3, the V gene TRBV7-2; no clear D. Trimming removed 1 base at V and 0 bases at J, with 10 bases between. This CDR3 contains 16 residues. Germline V gene lookup returns CDR1 SGHTA and CDR2 FQGNSA. CDR3 sequence reads: CASSLVSVPSGNTIYF. CDR3 in DNA: TGTGCCAGCAGCTTAGTATCGGTACCCTCTGGAAACACCATATATTTT.

V and J are TRBV9 and TRBJ2-3, with 9 bases matching TRBD1. Trimming cost V 0 bases and J 4 bases; bases outside gene matches: 9. The CDR3 is made up of 17 amino acids. The germline V gene has CDR1 SGDLS and CDR2 YYNGEE. CDR3 in amino acids: CASSVEVQGAWPDTQYF. Written as DNA, the CDR3 is TGTGCCAGCAGCGTAGAGGTACAGGGGGCCTGGCCAGATACGCAGTATTTT.

The CDR3 DNA reads as TGTGCCAGTCTAGGAGGGAACACTGAAGCTTTCTTT. As protein: CASLGGNTEAFF. The rearrangement joins TRBV19 to TRBJ1-1, with D hard to call. The germline gives CDR1 LNHDA, CDR2 SQIVND (reference sequence). The CDR3 totals 12 residues. V lost 8 bases and J lost 1, with 8 bases in between.

The V and J genes are TRBV5-5 and TRBJ1-2; tentatively, D is TRBD1 (5 bases). CDR1 and CDR2 (germline): SGHKS, YYEKEE (reference sequence). The CDR3 has 14 amino acids. Trimming removed 1 base from V and 2 bases from J, with 9 bases in between. CDR3 nucleotides: TGTGCCAGCAGCTTGCAGGGTGAGAACTATGGCTACACCTTC. Its translation: CASSLQGENYGYTF.

The chain uses TRBV27 and TRBJ2-7, with D uncertain. Deletions cut 5 bases from V and 3 bases from J, with 11 bases between. The germline gives CDR1 MNHEY, CDR2 SMNVEV (reference sequence). The CDR3 is made up of 13 amino acids. The CDR3 sequence is CASSLNRVYEQYF. The CDR3 DNA sequence: TGTGCCAGCAGTCTAAACAGAGTCTACGAGCAGTACTTC.